The rows below give T cell receptor beta chains drawn from one sample of a study of technical replicates of blood from a handful of donors. Measured with immunoSEQ multiplex PCR; TCRdb has only the in-frame clones, and not every one. The profile shows about 56,000 clones, just under 95% of them singletons. Sequences were obtained from PBMCs. Receptors originate from a human donor in good health. Some clones in this sample may be carry-over from other donors' samples. CDR3s include the opening cysteine and the closing phenylalanine or tryptophan. A D gene is named only where the DNA matches it firmly. Clone sizes are given selectively: once, few, many, or a class where the clone is expanded.

abundance: NA
d_gene: TRBD1
j_gene: TRBJ1-5
v_gene: TRBV7-2
CDR3aa: CASSADRVNQPQHF
CDR3nt: TGTGCCAGCAGCGCGGACAGGGTCAATCAGCCCCAGCATTTT

abundance: NA
d_gene: NA
j_gene: TRBJ2-7
v_gene: TRBV5-5
CDR3aa: CASSFEGFYEQYF
CDR3nt: TGTGCCAGCAGCTTCGAGGGTTTCTACGAGCAGTACTTC

abundance: NA
d_gene: NA
j_gene: TRBJ1-3
v_gene: TRBV9
CDR3aa: CASSAGPGSGNTIYF
CDR3nt: TGTGCCAGCAGCGCAGGCCCCGGCTCTGGAAACACCATATATTTT

abundance: NA
d_gene: TRBD2
j_gene: TRBJ2-3
v_gene: TRBV5-6
CDR3aa: CASSDTSGGLDTQYF
CDR3nt: TGTGCCAGCAGCGATACTAGCGGCGGGCTCGATACGCAGTATTTT

abundance: NA
d_gene: NA
j_gene: TRBJ2-3
v_gene: TRBV13
CDR3aa: CASSGRDTTDTQYF
CDR3nt: TGTGCCAGCAGCGGCCGGGACACCACAGATACGCAGTATTTT

abundance: once
d_gene: TRBD1
j_gene: TRBJ1-2
v_gene: TRBV30
CDR3aa: CAWKEGANYGYTF
CDR3nt: TGTGCCTGGAAGGAGGGGGCGAACTATGGCTACACCTTC

abundance: few
d_gene: TRBD1
j_gene: TRBJ1-5
v_gene: TRBV2
CDR3aa: CASSSGQGKDQPQHF
CDR3nt: TGTGCCAGCAGTTCCGGACAGGGAAAGGATCAGCCCCAGCATTTT

abundance: once
d_gene: NA
j_gene: TRBJ1-6
v_gene: TRBV27
CDR3aa: CASSFLGGVENSPLHF
CDR3nt: TGTGCCAGCAGTTTCTTGGGAGGGGTTGAGAATTCACCCCTCCACTTT

abundance: NA
d_gene: NA
j_gene: TRBJ2-1
v_gene: TRBV23-1
CDR3aa: CASSHLGVSVLNEQFF
CDR3nt: TGCGCCAGCAGTCATCTCGGGGTTTCCGTGCTCAATGAGCAGTTCTTC

abundance: NA
d_gene: TRBD2
j_gene: TRBJ2-3
v_gene: TRBV6-6
CDR3aa: CASRGGSTDTQYF
CDR3nt: TGTGCCAGCCGGGGGGGGAGCACAGATACGCAGTATTTT

abundance: few
d_gene: NA
j_gene: TRBJ1-1
v_gene: TRBV5-8
CDR3aa: CASSLIAGTEAFF
CDR3nt: TGTGCCAGCAGCTTAATTGCAGGGACTGAAGCTTTCTTT

abundance: NA
d_gene: TRBD2
j_gene: TRBJ2-5
v_gene: TRBV9
CDR3aa: CASATSGLAGGFKPETQYF
CDR3nt: TGTGCCAGCGCTACTTCGGGGCTAGCGGGGGGGTTCAAACCGGAGACCCAGTACTTC

abundance: NA
d_gene: NA
j_gene: TRBJ1-1
v_gene: TRBV29-1
CDR3aa: CSVQQGRNTEAFF
CDR3nt: TGCAGCGTCCAGCAGGGTAGGAACACTGAAGCTTTCTTT

abundance: NA
d_gene: NA
j_gene: TRBJ2-1
v_gene: TRBV18
CDR3aa: CASSPLARSSTDEQFF
CDR3nt: TGTGCCAGCTCACCATTGGCTAGATCGTCGACCGATGAGCAGTTCTTC